The following is a T cell receptor (beta chain) sequence with its context. The antigen is undetermined. Trimming at V came to 3 bases and at J to 2 bases, leaving 6 bases not matched to a gene. The CDR3 sequence is 18 residues long. Germline V CDR1 and CDR2: MNHEY, SVGAGI. Specified time point: pre-sensitization, week 0. Documented treatment: therapeutic diphenylcyclopropenone sensitization with weekly scalp DPC. This entry belongs to a study of human T cells and chemical hapten exposure. Overall study findings and caveats: TCRs exceeding a frequency of 1 in 1000 stayed unchanged under DPC sensitization.

TCRdb recomputed calls from the RACE reads with MiXCR, one row per CDR3 protein. The sample records approximately 260,000 distinct CDR3 sequences, about 8.6% being singletons. This TCR was recovered from a woman in her forties with alopecia areata. Some clones in this sample may be carry-over from other donors' samples. Sequencing used whole blood, obtained in connection with sensitization to the hapten diphenylcyclopropenone (DPC). The V call is TRBV6-5, the J call TRBJ2-3; 15 positions agree with TRBD2. The CDR3 DNA reads TGTGCCAGCAGTTATTTTGGACTAGCGGGAGGGTACACAGATACGCAGTATTTT. Translation: CASSYFGLAGGYTDTQYF.